This is a list of T cell receptor beta chains from one sample in a study of cytomegalovirus exposure and HLA in healthy donors. Sequencing used immunoSEQ multiplex PCR; TCRdb keeps in-frame clones, though not all of them. The data hold roughly 130,000 clones, with more than 8% observed a single time. Sequenced input: PBMCs. These TCRs come from a man in his forties or fifties in good health and CMV-seronegative. The CDR3 runs from the conserved cysteine through the conserved F or W. D genes are given only for firm matches. Not every row has a clone size; where given, it reads once, few, many or a size class.

d_call: NA; v_call: TRBV2; clone_size: NA; j_call: TRBJ2-7; cdr3_aa: CATLLTPGSYEQYF; cdr3_nt: TGTGCCACCCTTCTTACTCCAGGTTCCTACGAGCAGTACTTC
d_call: NA; v_call: TRBV6-5; clone_size: NA; j_call: TRBJ2-2; cdr3_aa: CASSLARGELFF; cdr3_nt: TGTGCCAGCAGTTTAGCGCGCGGGGAGCTGTTTTTT
d_call: NA; v_call: TRBV6-5; clone_size: few; j_call: TRBJ1-2; cdr3_aa: CASSYPGQPNGYTF; cdr3_nt: TGTGCCAGCAGCTACCCCGGACAGCCAAATGGCTACACCTTC
d_call: NA; v_call: TRBV10-1; clone_size: NA; j_call: TRBJ2-2; cdr3_aa: CASSDAGELFF; cdr3_nt: TGCGCCAGCAGTGACGCCGGGGAGCTGTTTTTT
d_call: NA; v_call: TRBV6-5; clone_size: few; j_call: TRBJ1-5; cdr3_aa: CASSWALNQPQHF; cdr3_nt: TGTGCCAGCAGTTGGGCCCTTAATCAGCCCCAGCATTTT
d_call: TRBD1; v_call: TRBV19; clone_size: NA; j_call: TRBJ1-2; cdr3_aa: CASRIEPGQGYYGYTF; cdr3_nt: TGTGCCAGTAGAATCGAACCGGGACAGGGGTACTATGGCTACACCTTC
d_call: NA; v_call: TRBV9; clone_size: few; j_call: TRBJ2-3; cdr3_aa: CASSVVGGTDTQYF; cdr3_nt: TGTGCCAGCAGCGTAGTGGGAGGTACAGATACGCAGTATTTT
d_call: TRBD1; v_call: TRBV29-1; clone_size: NA; j_call: TRBJ1-2; cdr3_aa: CSVRDRTNYGYTF; cdr3_nt: TGCAGCGTCCGGGACAGGACTAACTATGGCTACACCTTC
d_call: NA; v_call: TRBV5-4; clone_size: few; j_call: TRBJ1-5; cdr3_aa: CASSLGANQPQHF; cdr3_nt: TGTGCCAGCAGCTTGGGGGCCAATCAGCCCCAGCATTTT
d_call: TRBD1; v_call: TRBV7-8; clone_size: few; j_call: TRBJ2-5; cdr3_aa: CASSPDGTGEETQYF; cdr3_nt: TGTGCCAGCAGCCCAGACGGGACAGGGGAAGAGACCCAGTACTTC